This T cell receptor beta chain was sequenced in a study of blood T cell repertoires in COVID-19. Study context: Sites across the United States, Italy and Spain contributed samples from acute and convalescent COVID-19. From T cells, B-cell-depleted T cells, or PBMCs came the material, which was cDNA or gDNA.

Recruited during active infection, patients (from Seattle) were subsequently followed longitudinally. Per the original methods: Estimates of nucleated cell counts were drawn from the amplification of reference gene primers. This table comes from immunoSEQ multiplex PCR, and its TCRdb copy is limited to in-frame clones, with some not included. V and J calls and clone size are given by that table; D and trimming were obtained from the DNA. Here the sample spans 150,000 to 200,000 clones, over 80% being singletons. What was sequenced was peripheral blood. The clonotype comes from a woman aged 70-85 years with COVID-19, enrolled during active disease.

DNA for the CDR3: TGTGCCAGCAGCTTAAGACTAGTTTCAGATACGCAGTATTTT. Encoded protein: CASSLRLVSDTQYF. The chain joins TRBV7-2 to TRBJ2-3, with D perhaps matching TRBD2 (6 bases). The CDR3 runs to 14 residues. Germline V gene data show CDR1 as SGHTA and CDR2 as FQGNSA. Trimming stripped 2 bases from V and 4 bases from J, with 10 bases between.